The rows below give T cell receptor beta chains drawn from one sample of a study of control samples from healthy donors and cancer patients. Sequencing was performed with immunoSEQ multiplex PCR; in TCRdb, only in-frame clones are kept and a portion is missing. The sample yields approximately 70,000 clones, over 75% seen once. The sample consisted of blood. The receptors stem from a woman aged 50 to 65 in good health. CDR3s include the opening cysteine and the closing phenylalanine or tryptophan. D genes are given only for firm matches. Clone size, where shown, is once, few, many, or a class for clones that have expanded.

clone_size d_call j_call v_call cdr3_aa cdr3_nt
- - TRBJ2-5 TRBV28 CASSLSDQETQYF TGTGCCAGCAGTTTGTCCGACCAAGAGACCCAGTACTTC
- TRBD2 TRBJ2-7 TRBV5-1 CASSPVAGAHYEQYF TGCGCCAGCAGCCCGGTGGCGGGAGCGCATTACGAGCAGTACTTC
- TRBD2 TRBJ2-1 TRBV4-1 CASSQLRLAGSSYNEQFF TGCGCCAGCAGCCAATTGAGACTAGCGGGAAGCTCCTACAATGAGCAGTTCTTC
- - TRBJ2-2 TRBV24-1 CATSDFEGGNTGELFF TGTGCCACCAGTGATTTCGAGGGGGGGAACACCGGGGAGCTGTTTTTT
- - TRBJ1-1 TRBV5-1 CASSLTDLNTEAFF TGCGCCAGCAGCTTGACAGACCTGAACACTGAAGCTTTCTTT
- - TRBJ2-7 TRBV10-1 CAGRPVRYEQYF TGCGCCGGGAGACCTGTTCGCTACGAGCAGTACTTC
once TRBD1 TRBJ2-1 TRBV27 CASSFEAGGYSEQFF TGTGCCAGCAGTTTTGAGGCAGGGGGCTATTCTGAGCAGTTCTTC
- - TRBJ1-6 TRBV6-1 CASSEPQGGDNSPLHF TGTGCCAGCAGTGAACCACAGGGAGGAGATAATTCACCCCTCCACTTT
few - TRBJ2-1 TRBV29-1 CSVRMTSYNEQFF TGCAGCGTGAGGATGACGTCCTACAATGAGCAGTTCTTC
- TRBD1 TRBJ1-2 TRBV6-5 CASSSPGQGYGYTF TGTGCCAGCAGTTCCCCCGGACAGGGGTATGGCTACACCTTC
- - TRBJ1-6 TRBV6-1 CASSETQGLLLFSPLHF TGTGCCAGCAGTGAAACCCAGGGACTACTCTTGTTCTCACCCCTCCACTTT
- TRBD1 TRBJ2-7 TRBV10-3 CAISDRQGGEQYF TGTGCCATCAGTGACCGACAGGGGGGCGAGCAGTACTTC
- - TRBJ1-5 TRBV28 CASRGAPQPQHF TGTGCCAGCAGGGGAGCGCCCCAGCCCCAGCATTTT
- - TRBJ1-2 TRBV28 CASIPAGRRSYGYTF TGTGCCAGCATTCCTGCTGGTCGGCGGAGCTATGGCTACACCTTC
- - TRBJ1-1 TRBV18 CASSPAQNTEAFF TGTGCCAGCTCACCCGCCCAGAACACTGAAGCTTTCTTT
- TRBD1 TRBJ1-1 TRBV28 CASSLGTGRAFF TGTGCCAGCAGTTTGGGGACAGGGAGAGCTTTCTTT
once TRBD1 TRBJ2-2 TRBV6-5 CASRRTGMKTGELFF TGTGCCAGCCGGAGGACAGGGATGAAAACCGGGGAGCTGTTTTTT
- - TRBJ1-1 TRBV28 CASSLAGRWGGGNTEAFF TGTGCCAGCAGTTTAGCGGGGAGGTGGGGGGGTGGGAACACTGAAGCTTTCTTT
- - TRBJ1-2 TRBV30 CAWSDGSGYTF TGTGCCTGGAGTGACGGTAGTGGCTACACCTTC
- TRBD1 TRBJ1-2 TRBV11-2 CASSLGGTGVGYTF TGTGCCAGCAGCTTAGGGGGGACAGGGGTTGGCTACACCTTC
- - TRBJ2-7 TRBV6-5 CASTVNVGDAYEQYF TGTGCCAGCACGGTTAACGTGGGAGACGCCTACGAGCAGTACTTC
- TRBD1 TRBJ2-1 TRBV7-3 CASSPNGQDHNEQFF TGTGCCAGCAGCCCGAATGGACAGGACCACAATGAGCAGTTCTTC
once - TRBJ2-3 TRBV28 CASSRDFTDTQYF TGTGCCAGCAGCCGGGACTTCACAGATACGCAGTATTTT
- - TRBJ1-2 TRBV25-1 CASMKGPNYGYTF TGTGCCAGCATGAAGGGACCGAACTATGGCTACACCTTC
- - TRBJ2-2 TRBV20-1 CSARGTGELFF TGCAGTGCTAGAGGGACCGGGGAGCTGTTTTTT
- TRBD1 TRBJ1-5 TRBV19 CASSTGQLLQRQHF TGTGCCAGTAGCACGGGACAGCTACTGCAGCGCCAGCATTTT
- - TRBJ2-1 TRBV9 CASSVTASHEQFF TGTGCCAGCAGCGTAACGGCTTCGCATGAGCAGTTCTTC
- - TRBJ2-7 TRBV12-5 CASGLLMGPTYEQYF TGTGCTAGTGGTTTGTTGATGGGGCCGACCTACGAGCAGTACTTC
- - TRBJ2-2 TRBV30 CAWTPLGDTGELFF TGTGCCTGGACCCCGCTCGGCGACACCGGGGAGCTGTTTTTT
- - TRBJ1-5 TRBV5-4 CASSSGGRDQPQHF TGTGCCAGCAGCTCCGGGGGTAGGGATCAGCCCCAGCATTTT
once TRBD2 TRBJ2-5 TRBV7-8 CASSTERLAGVETQYF TGTGCCAGCAGCACAGAGCGTCTAGCGGGAGTGGAGACCCAGTACTTC
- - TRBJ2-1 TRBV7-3 CASSLLPTLLSGERSYNEQFF TGTGCCAGCAGCTTACTCCCCACTCTACTCTCTGGCGAGCGCTCCTACAATGAGCAGTTCTTC
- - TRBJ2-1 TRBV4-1 CASSQGLNGPYNEQFF TGCGCCAGCAGCCAGGGTCTTAACGGCCCGTACAATGAGCAGTTCTTC
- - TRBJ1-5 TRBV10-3 CAISERRDVNQPQHF TGTGCCATCAGTGAGAGGAGGGACGTCAATCAGCCCCAGCATTTT
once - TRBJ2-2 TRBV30 CAWSAAQLRSGELFF TGTGCCTGGAGTGCCGCGCAATTAAGAAGCGGGGAGCTGTTTTTT
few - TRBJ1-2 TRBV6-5 CASSYSGSRGYTF TGTGCCAGCAGTTACTCGGGCAGTCGTGGCTACACCTTC
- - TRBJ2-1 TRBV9 CASSVAWSSYNEQFF TGTGCCAGCAGCGTAGCGTGGAGCTCCTACAATGAGCAGTTCTTC
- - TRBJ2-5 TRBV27 CASRYTVSAATQYF TGTGCCAGCAGATATACAGTTTCAGCGGCGACCCAGTACTTC
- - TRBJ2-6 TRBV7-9 CASSLEQTGANVLTF TGTGCCAGCAGCTTAGAGCAAACTGGGGCCAACGTCCTGACTTTC
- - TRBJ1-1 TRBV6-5 CASSRGGSEAFF TGTGCCAGCAGTAGGGGGGGTTCTGAAGCTTTCTTT
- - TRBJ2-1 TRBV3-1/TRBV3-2 CASSQDSRAHNEQFF TGTGCCAGCAGCCAAGATTCCAGGGCCCACAATGAGCAGTTCTTC
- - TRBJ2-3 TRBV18 CASSPPGGSTDTQYF TGTGCCAGCTCACCACCGGGAGGCAGCACAGATACGCAGTATTTT
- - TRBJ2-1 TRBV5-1 CASSAGTNRNNEQFF TGCGCCAGCAGCGCCGGGACCAACCGAAATAATGAGCAGTTCTTC
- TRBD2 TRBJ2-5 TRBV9 CASSPRGSGRALETQYF TGTGCCAGCAGCCCCAGGGGTAGCGGGAGGGCCCTTGAGACCCAGTACTTC
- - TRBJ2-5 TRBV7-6 CASSLQGFGETQYF TGTGCCAGCAGCTTACAGGGGTTCGGCGAGACCCAGTACTTC
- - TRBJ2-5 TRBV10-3 CAISELVFQETQYF TGTGCCATCAGTGAGTTGGTCTTTCAAGAGACCCAGTACTTC
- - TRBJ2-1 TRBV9 CASSSRDSTGQYNEQFF TGTGCCAGCAGCTCTAGAGATAGCACGGGACAATACAATGAGCAGTTCTTC
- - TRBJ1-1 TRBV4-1 CASSQDTVGFTEAFF TGCGCCAGCAGCCAAGATACGGTCGGGTTCACTGAAGCTTTCTTT
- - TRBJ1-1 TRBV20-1 CSASNSQQAFF TGCAGTGCTAGCAACAGCCAGCAAGCTTTCTTT
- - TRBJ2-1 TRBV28 CASSFYPSDEQFF TGTGCCAGCAGTTTTTACCCGAGCGATGAGCAGTTCTTC
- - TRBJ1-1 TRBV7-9 CASSPNRGGRDTEAFF TGTGCCAGCAGCCCCAATCGGGGGGGAAGGGACACTGAAGCTTTCTTT
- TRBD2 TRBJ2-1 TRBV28 CASRAPAGGPSHEQFF TGTGCCAGCAGGGCCCCAGCGGGAGGGCCAAGCCATGAGCAGTTCTTC
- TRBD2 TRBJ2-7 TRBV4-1 CASSRVSGSHEQYF TGCGCCAGCAGCCGTGTTAGCGGGAGCCACGAGCAGTACTTC
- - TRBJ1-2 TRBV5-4 CASSSSLVSYGYTF TGTGCCAGCAGCTCCTCTTTGGTCTCCTATGGCTACACCTTC
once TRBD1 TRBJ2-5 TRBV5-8 CASSYRGRETQYF TGTGCCAGCAGCTACAGGGGGCGAGAGACCCAGTACTTC
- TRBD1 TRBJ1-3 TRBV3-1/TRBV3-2 CASSRLGTGSGNTIYF TGTGCCAGCAGCCGCCTAGGGACAGGGAGTGGAAACACCATATATTTT
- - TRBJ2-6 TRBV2 CASSESGANVLTF TGTGCCAGCAGTGAATCTGGGGCCAACGTCCTGACTTTC